This T cell receptor beta chain is from a study of blood T cell dynamics during melanoma immunotherapy. Noted time point: pre-treatment baseline. The junction had 6 bases not matched to a gene; V was cut back by 3 bases and J by 8 bases. CDR1 is SGHRS, CDR2 YFSETQ, per germline. The length of the CDR3 is 13 residues. Generated by immunoSEQ multiplex PCR, the TCRdb table keeps only in-frame clones and is missing some. This sample has 13,000 or so clones, with 85% to 90% found just once. The chain carries TRBV5-1 and TRBJ1-2; the match to TRBD1 covers 8 bases. The input for sequencing was blood, taken from a patient treated with checkpoint blockade. The source is a human donor with melanoma. In nucleotides, the CDR3 is TGCGCCAGCAGCTCCGACAGGGGACGCGGCTACACCTTC. Translation: CASSSDRGRGYTF.